A single sample is the source of the 30 T cell receptor beta chains below, sequenced in a study of blood T cell repertoires in COVID-19. Clones were sequenced by immunoSEQ multiplex PCR, and TCRdb holds only the in-frame ones, with some missing. The sample lists approximately 200,000 clones, 85% to 90% occurring once. Sequencing input: peripheral blood. The receptors here all came from a woman aged 45-65 years with acute or convalescent COVID-19.

The chain is built from TRBV5-1 and TRBJ2-7, with unresolved D. The CDR3 is 14 amino acids. From germline, CDR1 is SGHRS and CDR2 YFSETQ. The V end lost 2 bases, the J end lost 2 bases, and 11 bases lay between the germline ends. In nucleotides, the CDR3 is TGCGCCAGCAGCTTAGAGGTCCCTACCTACGAGCAGTACTTC. Its translation: CASSLEVPTYEQYF.

Turning to this clone: The identical CDR3 is also encoded by other nucleotide sequences in the sample. V gene TRBV11-2 combines with J gene TRBJ1-1, with a tentative D call TRBD1 (6 bases). The CDR3 runs 13 residues. Germline-derived CDR1 and CDR2 are SGHAT and FQNNGV. V was trimmed by 1 base and J by 5 bases, leaving 8 bases between them. CDR3 in amino acids: CASSLVGGTEAFF. CDR3 bases: TGTGCCAGCAGCTTAGTAGGGGGAACTGAAGCTTTCTTT.

Written as DNA, the CDR3 is TGTGCCAGCAGACACACAAAGGGGGCAGGCGGCTACACCTTC. This translates into CASRHTKGAGGYTF. The chain carries TRBV6-5 and TRBJ1-2, with TRBD1 identical over 7 bases. This CDR3 has 14 residues. Germline-derived CDR1 and CDR2 are MNHEY and SVGAGI. The V gene end was trimmed by 6 bases and the J gene end by 8 bases; junction bases not matched to a gene: 12.

This rearrangement joins TRBV5-1 to TRBJ2-7, with D possibly matching TRBD2 (7 bases). Trimming removed 0 bases at V and 2 bases at J, with 9 bases between. CDR1 is SGHRS, CDR2 YFSETQ, per germline. CDR3 length: 14 residues. This chain's CDR3 is CASSLAGGPYEQYF. DNA for the CDR3: TGCGCCAGCAGCTTGGCGGGGGGCCCCTACGAGCAGTACTTC.

This sequence joins TRBV4-1 and TRBJ2-5; 9 bases agree with TRBD2. CDR1 MGHRA and CDR2 YSYEKL come from the germline V gene. The V segment lost 1 base and the J segment 5 bases; nucleotides outside the gene matches: 17. This CDR3 is built from 19 residues. In DNA, the CDR3 is TGCGCCAGCAGCCAAGCACCAGGGGGGGTAGCGGGGGTCGAGGAGACCCAGTACTTC. Protein product: CASSQAPGGVAGVEETQYF.

The rearrangement uses TRBV19 and TRBJ1-5; D not resolved. Germline V CDR1 and CDR2: LNHDA, SQIVND (reference sequence). V lost 8 bases to trimming and J lost 5 bases, with 10 bases between them. This CDR3 is 12 amino acids long. In nucleotides, the CDR3 is TGTGCCAGTCGGCCCCGGGATCAGCCCCAGCATTTT. Translated: CASRPRDQPQHF.

The rearrangement links TRBV11-2 to TRBJ2-1; 7 bases are a match to TRBD2. CDR1 and CDR2 from the germline V gene are SGHAT and FQNNGV. There are 15 residues in the CDR3. V shed 2 bases and J 4 bases; nucleotides not matched to a gene: 5. CDR3 protein: CASSLLAGPYNEQFF. The CDR3 DNA is TGTGCCAGCAGCTTATTAGCGGGCCCTTACAATGAGCAGTTCTTC.

This sequence joins TRBV24-1 and TRBJ2-1; TRBD2 matches at 8 bases. The CDR3 contains 16 residues. CDR1 is KGHDR and CDR2 is SFDVKD in the germline V gene. V lost 4 bases, J lost 6 bases, and 10 bases stayed unmatched. CDR3 sequence reads: CATSEPLAGGPNEQFF. The DNA for the CDR3 is TGTGCCACCAGTGAACCTCTGGCGGGGGGCCCCAATGAGCAGTTCTTC.

V usage is TRBV27 and J usage is TRBJ1-3; 7 bases align to TRBD1. This CDR3 has 13 residues. Germline V gene lookup returns CDR1 MNHEY and CDR2 SMNVEV (reference sequence). After removal of 2 bases from V and 16 bases from J, the junction contained 11 bases not matched to a gene. The DNA of the CDR3 is TGTGCCAGCAGTTTAAGCAGGCAGGGGGAGATGTATTTT. It yields the protein CASSLSRQGEMYF.

V and J are TRBV29-1 and TRBJ1-5; D remains unclear. The germline V and J ends were trimmed by 4 bases and 0 bases, with 13 bases remaining between them. The germline V gene has CDR1 SQVTM and CDR2 ANQGSEA. The CDR3 spans 15 residues. The CDR3 coding sequence is TGCAGCGTTGTAACGGGTCCCAATAGCAATCAGCCCCAGCATTTT. Residues: CSVVTGPNSNQPQHF.

The chain joins TRBV24-1 to TRBJ1-5; D is undetermined. Germline V gene sequence: CDR1 KGHDR, CDR2 SFDVKD. V lost 8 bases, J lost 15 bases, and 7 bases lay in between. The length of the CDR3 is 8 residues. Here the CDR3 reads CATISVHF. CDR3 DNA: TGTGCCACCATCTCTGTGCATTTT.

This chain joins TRBV5-4 and TRBJ1-2, with TRBD1 identical over 7 bases. The V and J ends lost 0 bases and 7 bases, in that order; junction bases with no gene match: 3. Germline V gives CDR1 SGHNT, CDR2 YYREEE (reference sequence). The CDR3 is 13 amino acids. CDR3 in amino acids: CASSLETGFGYTF. DNA for the CDR3: TGTGCCAGCAGCTTGGAGACAGGGTTTGGCTACACCTTC.

V gene TRBV7-8 combines with J gene TRBJ2-1, with D tentatively TRBD2 (5 bases). Germline V gene sequence: CDR1 SGHVS, CDR2 FQNEAQ. Between the trimmed V and J ends, which lost 4 bases and 6 bases, there was a span of 10 bases. The CDR3 has 13 residues. The CDR3: CASSSDLINEQFF. Here the CDR3 DNA reads TGTGCCAGCAGCTCGGACTTGATCAATGAGCAGTTCTTC.

The genes are TRBV3-1 (or the pseudogene TRBV3-2) and TRBJ1-5; no clear D. Germline V gene data show CDR1 as LGHDT and CDR2 as YNNKEL (reference sequence). Trimming removed 0 bases from V and 1 base from J, with 7 bases in between. This CDR3 has 15 amino acids. The CDR3 sequence: CASSQDRGSNQPQHF. Written as DNA, the CDR3 is TGTGCCAGCAGCCAAGATCGAGGGAGCAATCAGCCCCAGCATTTT.

V is TRBV7-8 and J is TRBJ1-1; TRBD1 aligns across 8 bases. V lost 6 bases and J lost 5; bases outside the gene matches: 5. Germline V gives CDR1 SGHVS, CDR2 FQNEAQ. CDR3 length: 13 amino acids. CDR3 loop: CASRQGAGTEAFF. As DNA, the CDR3 is TGTGCCAGCAGGCAGGGGGCAGGGACTGAAGCTTTCTTT.

This sequence joins TRBV29-1 and TRBJ2-3, with 15 bases that match TRBD2. Germline CDR1 reads SQVTM; CDR2 reads ANQGSEA. V was clipped by 6 bases and J by 3 bases; unmatched bases: 1. The CDR3 extends over 14 amino acids. The CDR3: CSVGTSGGTDTQYF. The CDR3 DNA is TGCAGCGTGGGGACTAGCGGGGGGACAGATACGCAGTATTTT.

This clone was counted a single time. The V call is TRBV6-2 or TRBV6-3, the J call TRBJ2-5; D is perhaps TRBD1 (7 bases). This CDR3 region has 13 residues. V lost 6 bases to trimming and J lost 3 bases, with 11 bases between them. Germline V gives CDR1 MNHEY, CDR2 SVGEGT. This CDR3 is CASSRGTEETQYF. The CDR3 DNA is TGTGCCAGCAGCCGCGGGACAGAAGAGACCCAGTACTTC.

The CDR3 is CASQITGRRTDTQYF. The CDR3, as DNA: TGTGCCAGCCAAATAACCGGGCGGAGGACAGATACGCAGTATTTT. The chain uses TRBV9 and TRBJ2-3, with a possible D match to TRBD2 (5 bases). V was pared by 7 bases and J by 3 bases, with 18 bases between. This CDR3 spans 15 amino acids. Germline values: CDR1 SGDLS, CDR2 YYNGEE.

The V gene is TRBV2, the J gene TRBJ2-5; tentative D call: TRBD2 (5 bases). The CDR3 is made up of 13 amino acids. Germline V gene lookup returns CDR1 SNHLY and CDR2 FYNNEI. V was clipped by 6 bases and J by 5 bases, with 13 bases between them. CDR3 sequence (DNA): TGTGCCAGCAGGCGGGCAGGCCGGGAGACCCAGTACTTC. This codes for CASRRAGRETQYF. Full variable domain (rest looked up from reference TRBV2 and TRBJ2-5): EPEVTQTPSHQVTQMGQEVILRCVPISNHLYFYWYRQILGQKVEFLVSFYNNEISEKSEIFDDQFSVERPDGSNFTLKIRSTKLEDSAMYFCASRRAGRETQYFGPGTRLLVL.

This chain connects TRBV10-3 to TRBJ1-5; 7 nucleotides line up with TRBD1. The ends lost 6 bases at V and 8 bases at J; junction bases unmatched: 10. CDR1 ENHRY and CDR2 SYGVKD come from the germline V gene. CDR3 length equals 14 residues. CDR3 residues: CAIRGNRGEEPQHF. DNA of the CDR3: TGTGCCATCAGGGGCAACAGGGGCGAGGAGCCCCAGCATTTT.

J is TRBJ1-5 and V is TRBV19; D is possibly TRBD1 (5 bases). V lost 3 bases, J lost 5 bases, and 20 bases lay in between. The CDR3 has 17 residues. Germline values: CDR1 LNHDA, CDR2 SQIVND (reference sequence). CDR3 amino acids: CASSIWSLGAHDQPQHF. In DNA, the CDR3 is TGTGCCAGTAGTATTTGGAGTCTTGGGGCTCACGATCAGCCCCAGCATTTT.

This clone was observed a handful of times. The chain links TRBV6-5 to TRBJ2-7, with 8 bases lining up with TRBD1. The V and J ends lost 7 bases and 5 bases, in that order; junction bases with no gene match: 10. CDR1 and CDR2 (germline): MNHEY, SVGAGI. This CDR3 region has 14 residues. The CDR3 spells CASTLKPGGDEQYF. The CDR3, as DNA: TGTGCCAGCACCCTGAAGCCAGGGGGCGACGAGCAGTACTTC.

This clone was observed once. V usage is TRBV21-1 and J usage is TRBJ2-3; the table gives TRBD2 as D, unverified against the DNA. TRBV21-1 is tagged as a pseudogene. This CDR3 region has 16 residues. The CDR3 sequence: CASSSFPPGGTDTQYF. The CDR3 DNA reads TGTGCCAGCAGCTCCTTTCCCCCGGGGGGCACAGATACGCAGTATTTT.

This chain uses TRBV6-5 with TRBJ2-7; D perhaps matches TRBD1 (7 bases). CDR1 is MNHEY, CDR2 SVGAGI, per germline. This CDR3 has 12 residues. Between the trimmed V and J ends, which lost 11 bases and 4 bases, there was a span of 15 bases. The DNA of the CDR3 is TGTGCCGCAGGGGGGCGCGCGTACGAGCAGTACTTC. Protein sequence: CAAGGRAYEQYF.

The chain combines TRBV5-1 with TRBJ2-5; the D gene is possibly TRBD2 (7 bases). Trimming left V 4 bases short and J 5 bases short, with 15 bases between. The germline gives CDR1 SGHRS, CDR2 YFSETQ. CDR3 length: 14 amino acids. The CDR3 loop reads CASSPGGPGETQYF. The CDR3 nucleotides read TGCGCCAGCAGCCCCGGGGGGCCAGGGGAGACCCAGTACTTC. The variable domain in full, completed from reference TRBV5-1 and TRBJ2-5, reads KAGVTQTPRYLIKTRGQQVTLSCSPISGHRSVSWYQQTPGQGLQFLFEYFSETQRNKGNFPGRFSGRQFSNSRSEMNVSTLELGDSALYLCASSPGGPGETQYFGPGTRLLVL.

CDR3 coding DNA: TGTGCCAGCAGCGTAGTGCCAACAGGGCACGATGAGCAGTTCTTC. Translated: CASSVVPTGHDEQFF. This rearrangement joins TRBV9 to TRBJ2-1, with a tentative D call TRBD1 (6 bases). Germline V lookup: CDR1 SGDLS, CDR2 YYNGEE. V was pared by 0 bases and J by 8 bases, with 15 bases between. The CDR3 extends over 15 amino acids.

The V call is TRBV6-2 or TRBV6-3, the J call TRBJ1-5; no definite D call. The ends were cut back, 2 bases at V and 4 bases at J, with 12 bases in the middle. The CDR3 runs to 15 residues. CDR1 is MNHEY, CDR2 SVGEGT, per germline. CDR3 in DNA: TGTGCCAGCAGTTACGCGCGTCGGGGTAATCAGCCCCAGCATTTT. Translation gives CASSYARRGNQPQHF.

This chain joins TRBV6-2 or TRBV6-3 and TRBJ1-5; D is unresolved. V gave up 6 bases and J gave up 6 bases, with 12 bases separating them. Per the germline V gene, CDR1 is MNHEY and CDR2 is SVGEGT. The CDR3 extends over 13 amino acids. The CDR3 bases are TGTGCCAGCAGCTCTCACGGGAGTCAGCCCCAGCATTTT. Translated, it gives CASSSHGSQPQHF.

This clone appeared a single time. The chain joins TRBV11-2 to TRBJ1-2, with TRBD1 matching over 7 bases. Germline V CDR1 and CDR2: SGHAT, FQNNGV. The J segment lost 8 bases and the V segment lost 2 bases, leaving 11 bases of the junction unmatched. There are 15 residues in the CDR3. Here the CDR3 reads CASSLSRDSLVGYTF. CDR3 in DNA: TGTGCCAGCAGCTTATCGCGGGACAGTCTCGTCGGCTACACCTTC.

This chain connects TRBV5-6 to TRBJ1-5, with a weak D call TRBD1 (5 bases). Germline V gives CDR1 SGHDT, CDR2 YYEEEE. V dropped 4 bases and J dropped 6 bases, with 11 bases sitting between them. The CDR3 contains 13 residues. The CDR3 coding sequence is TGTGCCAGCAGCCCTAGGGGCGGTCAGCCCCAGCATTTT. Its protein product is CASSPRGGQPQHF.